This T cell receptor beta chain was sequenced in a study of OX40 agonist ivuxolimab in advanced cancers. Here immunoSEQ multiplex PCR was the method, and the copy in TCRdb shows in-frame clones only, minus some. Here the sample spans approximately 94,000 clones, under 90% being singletons. The CDR3 totals 16 residues. The ends lost 5 bases at V and 5 bases at J; junction bases unmatched: 12. Germline V lookup: CDR1 SSHAT, CDR2 FNYEAQ (reference sequence). Sequenced here: CD4+ or CD8+ T cells sorted from blood, sampled in a trial of the OX40 agonist ivuxolimab. The TCR originated in an adult with an advanced solid tumor such as melanoma, head and neck, liver or kidney cancer. This chain connects TRBV7-7 to TRBJ2-5, with 9 bases lining up with TRBD1. The CDR3 DNA sequence: TGTGCCAGCAGCCCTAATACAGGGGGCGCAGGGGAGACCCAGTACTTC. Its translation is CASSPNTGGAGETQYF.